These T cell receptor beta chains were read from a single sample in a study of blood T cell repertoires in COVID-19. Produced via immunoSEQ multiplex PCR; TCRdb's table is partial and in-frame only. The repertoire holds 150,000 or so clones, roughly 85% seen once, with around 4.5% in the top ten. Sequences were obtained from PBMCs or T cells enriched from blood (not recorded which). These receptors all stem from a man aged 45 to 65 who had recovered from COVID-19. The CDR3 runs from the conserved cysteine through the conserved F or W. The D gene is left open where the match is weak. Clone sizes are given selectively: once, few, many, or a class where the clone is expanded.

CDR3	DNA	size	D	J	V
CASSQVPGAYGYTF	TGCGCCAGCAGCCAAGTCCCAGGGGCCTATGGCTACACCTTC	.	.	TRBJ1-2	TRBV4-1
CASSLQFANYGYTF	TGCGCCAGCAGCTTACAGTTCGCTAACTATGGCTACACCTTC	once	.	TRBJ1-2	TRBV5-1
CAISETNGRNLQETQYF	TGTGCCATCAGTGAAACTAACGGGAGGAATCTCCAAGAGACCCAGTACTTC	.	TRBD2	TRBJ2-5	TRBV10-3
CASGFSGLAGGPSSADTQYF	TGTGCTAGTGGTTTCTCTGGACTAGCGGGGGGGCCATCTAGCGCAGATACGCAGTATTTT	.	TRBD2	TRBJ2-3	TRBV12-5
CASSATWAGLSGANVLTF	TGTGCCAGCAGCGCTACGTGGGCAGGTCTGAGCGGGGCCAACGTCCTGACTTTC	.	.	TRBJ2-6	TRBV9
CASSPDRGRAGELFF	TGTGCCAGCAGTCCGGACAGGGGGCGAGCGGGGGAGCTGTTTTTT	.	TRBD1	TRBJ2-2	TRBV7-2
CASSSRVGNTEAFF	TGTGCCAGCAGTTCCCGTGTCGGGAACACTGAAGCTTTCTTT	.	.	TRBJ1-1	TRBV27
CASSLASGQNTGELFF	TGTGCCAGCAGCTTGGCTAGCGGGCAAAACACCGGGGAGCTGTTTTTT	.	TRBD2	TRBJ2-2	TRBV11-2
CASSPGQGPYSNQPQHF	TGCGCCAGCAGCCCGGGACAGGGGCCTTATAGCAATCAGCCCCAGCATTTT	.	TRBD1	TRBJ1-5	TRBV4-1
CASRTGGIPYYGYTF	TGTGCCAGCAGGACAGGGGGGATTCCTTACTATGGCTACACCTTC	.	TRBD1	TRBJ1-2	TRBV5-5
CASSQVRGTRGEQFF	TGCGCCAGCAGCCAAGTAAGGGGGACTAGAGGGGAACAGTTCTTC	.	TRBD2	TRBJ2-1	TRBV4-3
CASSNPGGAKSLGGYTF	TGTGCCAGCAGCAACCCGGGAGGGGCCAAGAGTTTGGGTGGCTACACCTTC	few	.	TRBJ1-2	TRBV7-8
CASSRTGQNQPQHF	TGTGCCAGCAGTCGGACAGGCCAAAATCAGCCCCAGCATTTT	.	TRBD1	TRBJ1-5	TRBV2
CASRADLNTEAFF	TGTGCCAGTCGCGCAGACTTGAACACTGAAGCTTTCTTT	.	.	TRBJ1-1	TRBV2
CASSPPDNEQFF	TGTGCCAGCAGCCCTCCTGACAATGAGCAGTTCTTC	few	.	TRBJ2-1	TRBV7-9
CASSLTGSTEAFF	TGTGCCAGCAGCCTGACAGGGAGCACTGAAGCTTTCTTT	.	TRBD1	TRBJ1-1	TRBV2
CASSLRGHNQPQHF	TGTGCCAGCAGTTTACGAGGGCACAATCAGCCCCAGCATTTT	.	.	TRBJ1-5	TRBV28
CATSDGTSEIQKEAILKNIQYF	TGTGCCACCAGTGACGGTACTAGCGAAATCCAAAAGGAGGCCATTTTGAAAAACATTCAGTACTTC	.	TRBD2	TRBJ2-4	TRBV24-1
CASSDGQRGITGELFF	TGTGCCAGCAGCGACGGGCAGCGGGGGATCACCGGGGAGCTGTTTTTT	.	TRBD2	TRBJ2-2	TRBV11-3
CAWTTPGGAKGYTF	TGTGCCTGGACCACTCCCGGTGGGGCAAAGGGCTACACCTTC	.	.	TRBJ1-2	TRBV30
CASSSPRGLAEKLFF	TGTGCCAGCAGCTCACCGAGGGGGTTGGCTGAAAAACTGTTTTTT	.	.	TRBJ1-4	TRBV7-9
CASSPRQGLNYGYTF	TGTGCCAGCAGTCCGAGACAGGGACTTAACTATGGCTACACCTTC	.	TRBD1	TRBJ1-2	TRBV6-5
CASRGSPTRRRTLKQPQHF	TGTGCCAGCAGGGGGAGCCCCACACGACGACGGACCCTAAAACAGCCCCAGCATTTT	.	.	TRBJ1-5	TRBV28
CASSKRTGDTEAFF	TGTGCCAGCAGCAAACGGACAGGGGACACTGAAGCTTTCTTT	.	TRBD1	TRBJ1-1	TRBV3-1/TRBV3-2
CASSLDLTWGRNTQYF	TGTGCCAGCAGCTTAGACCTAACGTGGGGCAGGAATACGCAGTATTTT	.	.	TRBJ2-3	TRBV7-2
CASSSRLTSGGYNEQFF	TGCGCCAGCAGCTCCCGATTGACTAGCGGGGGCTACAATGAGCAGTTCTTC	.	TRBD2	TRBJ2-1	TRBV5-1
CASSPSSGRAGKTQYF	TGTGCCAGCAGCCCGTCTAGCGGGAGGGCCGGGAAGACCCAGTACTTC	.	TRBD2	TRBJ2-5	TRBV5-4
CAISPRGYNEQFF	TGTGCCATCAGTCCGCGGGGCTACAATGAGCAGTTCTTC	.	.	TRBJ2-1	TRBV10-3
CASSFRQLSGNTIYF	TGTGCCAGCAGTTTCCGCCAGTTATCTGGAAACACCATATATTTT	.	.	TRBJ1-3	TRBV28
CASSVVAERTYEQYF	TGTGCCAGCAGTGTAGTGGCGGAGCGAACCTACGAGCAGTACTTC	.	.	TRBJ2-7	TRBV9
CATSEGSGGSSYEQYF	TGTGCCACCAGTGAGGGGTCGGGAGGGAGCTCCTACGAGCAGTACTTC	.	TRBD2	TRBJ2-7	TRBV24-1
CASSPVRGGVDSNQPQHF	TGTGCCAGCTCACCAGTTAGAGGGGGGGTCGATAGCAATCAGCCCCAGCATTTT	.	.	TRBJ1-5	TRBV18
CASTRGLSSNQPQHF	TGTGCCAGCACCAGAGGGTTGAGCAGCAATCAGCCCCAGCATTTT	once	.	TRBJ1-5	TRBV6-5
CASSSGLASIGYEQYF	TGTGCCAGCTCATCGGGACTAGCTTCAATCGGCTACGAGCAGTACTTC	.	TRBD2	TRBJ2-7	TRBV18
CASSLGHGGTEAFF	TGCGCCAGCAGCTTGGGACACGGGGGTACTGAAGCTTTCTTT	few	.	TRBJ1-1	TRBV5-1
CASSLLGSGGAYNEQFF	TGTGCCAGCAGCTTGCTGGGGAGCGGGGGGGCCTACAATGAGCAGTTCTTC	.	TRBD2	TRBJ2-1	TRBV5-6
CASSLIPLRDSNQPQHF	TGTGCCAGCAGCCTGATCCCGTTGAGAGATAGCAATCAGCCCCAGCATTTT	.	.	TRBJ1-5	TRBV5-5
CASKDSGMDHGYTF	TGTGCCAGCAAGGATTCAGGGATGGATCATGGCTACACCTTC	.	.	TRBJ1-2	TRBV6-5
CASSPGDNSPLHF	TGTGCCAGCAGTCCAGGGGATAATTCACCCCTCCACTTT	.	.	TRBJ1-6	TRBV28
CASSQTTGTEQFF	TGTGCCAGCAGCCAAACGACAGGGACTGAGCAGTTCTTC	.	TRBD1	TRBJ2-1	TRBV2
CASSRGQGTTEAFF	TGTGCCAGCAGTAGAGGACAGGGAACAACTGAAGCTTTCTTT	few	TRBD1	TRBJ1-1	TRBV6-5
CASSFTTTNEKLFF	TGTGCCAGCAGCTTCACAACAACTAATGAAAAACTGTTTTTT	.	.	TRBJ1-4	TRBV7-8
CASSYGTGLTEAFF	TGTGCCAGCAGTTACGGGACAGGGCTTACTGAAGCTTTCTTT	.	TRBD1	TRBJ1-1	TRBV6-6
CASSSAGGYNEQFF	TGCGCCAGCAGCTCTGCGGGGGGCTACAATGAGCAGTTCTTC	.	TRBD2	TRBJ2-1	TRBV5-1
CASNESPSGANVLTF	TGTGCCAGTAACGAGTCTCCCTCTGGGGCCAACGTCCTGACTTTC	once	.	TRBJ2-6	TRBV19
CASSQRDFGYEKLFF	TGTGCCAGCAGCCAACGGGACTTTGGTTATGAAAAACTGTTTTTT	.	.	TRBJ1-4	TRBV9
CASHRSYSGRTDTQYF	TGTGCCAGCCATCGATCCTACAGCGGGAGAACAGATACGCAGTATTTT	.	TRBD2	TRBJ2-3	TRBV6-8
CASSPRNRFSGELFF	TGTGCCAGCTCACCAAGGAACAGGTTCTCCGGGGAGCTGTTTTTT	.	.	TRBJ2-2	TRBV18
CASSQERGRGGQPQHF	TGCGCCAGCAGCCAAGAGAGGGGGAGGGGTGGGCAGCCCCAGCATTTT	.	.	TRBJ1-5	TRBV4-3
CATQGQVQNQPQHF	TGTGCCACTCAAGGACAGGTTCAAAATCAGCCCCAGCATTTT	.	TRBD1	TRBJ1-5	TRBV15
CASSLGDRALNGYTF	TGCGCCAGCAGCTTGGGGGACAGGGCTTTGAATGGCTACACCTTC	.	TRBD1	TRBJ1-2	TRBV5-1
CAWNAGGNQPQHF	TGTGCCTGGAACGCAGGGGGCAATCAGCCCCAGCATTTT	once	.	TRBJ1-5	TRBV30
CASRDRLNTGELFF	TGTGCCAGCAGGGACAGGTTGAACACCGGGGAGCTGTTTTTT	.	TRBD1	TRBJ2-2	TRBV2